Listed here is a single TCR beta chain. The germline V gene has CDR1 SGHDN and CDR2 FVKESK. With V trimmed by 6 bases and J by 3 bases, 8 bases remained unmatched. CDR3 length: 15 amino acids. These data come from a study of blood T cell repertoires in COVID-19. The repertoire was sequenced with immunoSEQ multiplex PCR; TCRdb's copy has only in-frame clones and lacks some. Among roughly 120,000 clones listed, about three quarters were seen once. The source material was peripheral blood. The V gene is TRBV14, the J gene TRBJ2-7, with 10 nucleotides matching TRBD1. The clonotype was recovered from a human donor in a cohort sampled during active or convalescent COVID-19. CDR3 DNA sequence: TGTGCCAGCAGGGAGACCGGACAGGGGGGCTACGAGCAGTACTTC. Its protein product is CASRETGQGGYEQYF.